One sample yielded the 30 T cell receptor beta chains listed below, sequenced in a study of T cells in Graves' hyperthyroidism and ophthalmopathy. Template material for amplifying TCR beta CDR3 regions consisted of RNA transcripts. Initially, a first-round RT-PCR of the TCR CDR3 employed the HTBI primer set. TCRdb re-derived calls from the multiplex PCR reads in MiXCR, one entry per CDR3 protein. The sample yields under 600,000 distinct CDR3 sequences, more than 15% seen once. Input material: blood. The source of these receptors is a woman between 40 and 55 years old with Graves' ophthalmopathy.

Note on this clonotype: This may come from a read error, since a much larger clone is one base off. This chain uses TRBV2 with TRBJ1-1; D uncertain. Germline CDR1 SNHLY, CDR2 FYNNEI. The CDR3 runs 12 residues. CDR3 in DNA: TGTGCCGGCAGCCCGGCATCGTCTGAAGCTTTCTTT. Residues: CAGSPASSEAFF. Full variable domain (rest looked up from reference TRBV2 and TRBJ1-1): EPEVTQTPSHQVTQMGQEVILRCVPISNHLYFYWYRQILGQKVEFLVSFYNNEISEKSEIFDDQFSVERPDGSNFTLKIRSTKLEDSAMYFCAGSPASSEAFFGQGTRLTVV.

V and J are TRBV28 and TRBJ1-5; TRBD1 might be the D (6 bases). Trimming removed 3 bases from V and 1 base from J, with 13 bases in between. The V gene's germline CDR1 is MDHEN and CDR2 SYDVKM. The CDR3 is 16 residues long. The CDR3 DNA follows: TGTGCCAGCAGTTTTGGGCAGGGGTCAAGCAATCAGCCCCAGCATTTT. This encodes CASSFGQGSSNQPQHF.

In its sample, this clonotype was seen a few times. The V and J genes are TRBV7-9 and TRBJ2-2; D remains ambiguous. V lost 3 bases and J 1 base, leaving 9 bases between the germline ends. The germline V gene has CDR1 SEHNR and CDR2 FQNEAQ (reference sequence). The CDR3 sequence is 15 residues long. CDR3 bases: TGTGCCAGCAGCTTTCCGTGGGGGAACACCGGGGAGCTGTTTTTT. This translates into CASSFPWGNTGELFF.

The chain is built from TRBV6-1 and TRBJ1-6; D unclear. Germline V gene data show CDR1 as MNHNS and CDR2 as SASEGT. The length of the CDR3 is 15 residues. Trimming removed 7 bases at V and 5 bases at J, with 15 bases between. CDR3 sequence reads: CASTLTVDHNSPLHF. The DNA of the CDR3 is TGTGCCAGCACCCTAACTGTAGATCATAATTCACCCCTCCACTTT.

This clonotype was seen a few times. The chain couples TRBV20-1 to TRBJ1-3; D is possibly TRBD1 (6 bases). Trimming cost V 0 bases and J 4 bases, with 16 bases left between them. Germline loops: CDR1 DFQATT, CDR2 SNEGSKA (reference sequence). The CDR3 length is 16 residues. For the CDR3, the DNA is TGCAGTGCTAGAGATTCAAACGGGGGGCCCGGAAACACCATATATTTT. Protein sequence: CSARDSNGGPGNTIYF.

In this sample, this clonotype turned up a few times. The chain is built from TRBV11-3 and TRBJ2-1, with 8 bases matching TRBD2. The germline V gene has CDR1 SGHNT and CDR2 YENEEA. V shed 5 bases, J shed 4 bases, and the junction held 7 bases outside the gene matches. CDR3 length: 15 residues. This CDR3 is CASSRRAGDYNEQFF. CDR3 DNA: TGTGCCAGCAGCCGGAGAGCGGGGGATTACAATGAGCAGTTCTTC.

The sample holds one count of this clonotype. This chain uses TRBV7-2 with TRBJ1-1, with D possibly matching TRBD1 (6 bases). The germline V gene has CDR1 SGHTA and CDR2 FQGNSA. The CDR3 spans 15 residues. V was cut by 1 base and J by 7 bases, with 16 bases left in between. CDR3 sequence (DNA): TGTGCCAGCAGCTTAGGAAGCGGGGGGGCAGGTGAAGCTTTCTTT. Its translation is CASSLGSGGAGEAFF.

This clonotype was seen once. The chain has TRBV28 and TRBJ2-7; D gene unclear. The ends were cut back, 7 bases at V and 6 bases at J, with 19 bases in the middle. The CDR3 consists of 14 residues. Per the germline V gene, CDR1 is MDHEN and CDR2 is SYDVKM. The CDR3 DNA reads TGTGCCAGCAACCTTGGGCTCCTGCCTTCCGAGCAGTACTTC. Amino acid sequence: CASNLGLLPSEQYF.

This clonotype showed up many times. V and J are TRBV20-1 and TRBJ2-3; D perhaps matches TRBD2 (5 bases). V lost 2 bases and J lost 0, with 9 bases in between. Per germline, CDR1 DFQATT and CDR2 SNEGSKA (reference sequence). The CDR3 extends over 14 amino acids. CDR3 sequence: CSARIRDSTDTQYF. The CDR3 DNA is TGCAGTGCTAGAATTCGGGATAGCACAGATACGCAGTATTTT.

This clonotype was counted many times. This chain links TRBV5-1 with TRBJ2-3, with 9 bases lining up with TRBD2. Germline V CDR1 and CDR2: SGHRS, YFSETQ. Germline trimming cut 4 bases from V and 4 bases from J; bases unmatched to any gene: 4. The length of the CDR3 is 14 residues. CDR3 residues: CASSRTSAADTQYF. CDR3 nucleotides: TGCGCCAGCAGCCGGACTAGCGCGGCAGATACGCAGTATTTT.

This clonotype was picked up a small number of times. The rearrangement joins TRBV5-1 to TRBJ2-1; unclear D gene. Trimming took 0 bases from V and 4 from J, leaving 8 bases between them. Germline lookup yields CDR1 SGHRS and CDR2 YFSETQ. The CDR3 is 14 residues long. The CDR3 region is CASSLVAVYNEQFF. The CDR3 DNA reads TGCGCCAGCAGCTTGGTTGCGGTTTACAATGAGCAGTTCTTC.

This clonotype was counted ten times or more. V gene TRBV10-3 combines with J gene TRBJ2-3; D may be TRBD2 (5 bases). The V gene's germline CDR1 is ENHRY and CDR2 SYGVKD. CDR3 length: 14 residues. V gave up 7 bases and J gave up 2 bases, with 13 bases separating them. CDR3 sequence: CAINQLGSTDTQYF. CDR3 in DNA: TGTGCCATCAACCAACTAGGGTCCACAGATACGCAGTATTTT.

This clonotype was recorded many times. The chain couples TRBV20-1 to TRBJ1-1; no clear D gene. Trimming pared 2 bases from V and 0 bases from J, leaving 10 bases between. The CDR3 spans 14 residues. Germline-derived CDR1 and CDR2 are DFQATT and SNEGSKA (reference sequence). In DNA form, the CDR3 reads TGCAGTGCTAGATTTTCGAGACTGAACACTGAAGCTTTCTTT. Residues: CSARFSRLNTEAFF.

This clonotype turned up a few times. The chain has TRBV25-1 and TRBJ2-1, with 8 bases matching TRBD1. The germline gives CDR1 MGHDK, CDR2 SYGVNS. The CDR3 has 15 amino acids. V lost 5 bases to trimming and J lost 7 bases; unmatched junction nucleotides: 10. As DNA, the CDR3 is TGTGCCAGCAGTCGGGCCGGGACAGGCGAGAATGAGCAGTTCTTC. As protein: CASSRAGTGENEQFF.

The chain recombines TRBV7-3 with TRBJ2-3; the D gene could be TRBD1 or TRBD2 (5 bases each). V lost 5 bases to trimming and J lost 4 bases, with 16 bases between them. Germline CDR1 SGHTA, CDR2 FQGTGA. There are 15 residues in the CDR3. This CDR3 is CASSQGGGLADTQYF. For the CDR3, the DNA is TGTGCCAGCAGCCAAGGTGGGGGTTTAGCAGATACGCAGTATTTT.

With regard to this clonotype: A clone one base away is much larger, so this may be a read error. The rearrangement joins TRBV6-1 to TRBJ1-1, with 7 bases aligning to TRBD1. Looked up from germline, CDR1 is MNHNS and CDR2 is SASEGT. The length of the CDR3 is 17 residues. This chain's CDR3 is CASSRGQPGPLNAEAFF. CDR3 DNA: TGTGCCAGCAGTCGGGGACAGCCCGGCCCCTTGAACGCTGAAGCTTTCTTT.

Ten or more counts support this clonotype. The chain is built from TRBV28 and TRBJ2-3; no clear D. V dropped 8 bases and J dropped 9 bases, with 12 bases sitting between them. There are 11 residues in the CDR3. Germline values: CDR1 MDHEN, CDR2 SYDVKM. CDR3 nucleotides: TGTGCCAGCTCTGACATGGGAACGCAGTATTTT. It is translated as CASSDMGTQYF.

The gene calls are TRBV11-3 and TRBJ2-2; either TRBD1 or TRBD2 may supply D (5 bases each). Germline CDR1 SGHNT, CDR2 YENEEA. This CDR3 is built from 18 residues. V was cut by 1 base and J by 4 bases, with 19 bases left in between. CDR3 sequence reads: CASSLVRMGLAGTGELFF. The CDR3 DNA follows: TGTGCCAGCAGCTTAGTTCGAATGGGGCTGGCGGGCACCGGGGAGCTGTTTTTT.

This clonotype has ten or more counts. This rearrangement joins TRBV2 to TRBJ1-2, with a possible D match to TRBD1 (5 bases). This CDR3 is 13 amino acids long. Germline V gives CDR1 SNHLY, CDR2 FYNNEI. V was pared by 5 bases and J by 8 bases, with 15 bases between. This chain's CDR3 is CASSPWAGRGYTF. The CDR3 coding sequence is TGTGCCAGCAGTCCGTGGGCAGGGCGCGGCTACACCTTC. Supplemented by reference TRBV2 and TRBJ1-2, the full variable domain reads EPEVTQTPSHQVTQMGQEVILRCVPISNHLYFYWYRQILGQKVEFLVSFYNNEISEKSEIFDDQFSVERPDGSNFTLKIRSTKLEDSAMYFCASSPWAGRGYTFGSGTRLTVV.

This clonotype was observed many times. The chain recombines TRBV27 with TRBJ2-1; D perhaps matches TRBD2 (6 bases). The CDR3 length is 12 residues. The V gene lost 6 bases and the J gene lost 6 bases, with 9 bases spanning the gap. Germline V CDR1 and CDR2: MNHEY, SMNVEV (reference sequence). In nucleotides, the CDR3 is TGTGCCAGCAGGATGGGGGGCAATGAGCAGTTCTTC. Residues: CASRMGGNEQFF.

The gene calls are TRBV3-1 and TRBJ2-5; possibly TRBD2 for D (5 bases). The V and J ends lost 7 bases and 5 bases respectively, with 14 bases between them. The germline gives CDR1 LGHDT, CDR2 YNNKEL (reference sequence). This CDR3 has 13 residues. The CDR3 region has the DNA TGTGCCAGCATGATGGCAAGAGGGGAGACCCAGTACTTC. Its protein is CASMMARGETQYF.

J is TRBJ2-7 and V is TRBV20-1, with D possibly called TRBD1 or TRBD2 (5 bases each). Germline values: CDR1 DFQATT, CDR2 SNEGSKA (reference sequence). The CDR3 runs 13 residues. Trimming took off 3 bases at V and 9 bases at J, with 18 bases between the two ends. CDR3 DNA sequence: TGCAGTGCTAGGGAGGACATCGCTTGGGTGCAGTACTTC. Translating gives CSAREDIAWVQYF.

CDR3 sequence: CASSQDSRTAMNTEAFF. DNA for the CDR3: TGTGCCAGCAGCCAAGATTCCCGTACAGCCATGAACACTGAAGCTTTCTTT. The J gene is TRBJ1-1, the V gene TRBV3-1; D gene ambiguous. Germline CDR1 and CDR2: LGHDT and YNNKEL (reference sequence). This CDR3 has 17 amino acids. Trimming left V 0 bases short and J 0 bases short, with 14 bases between.

The chain combines TRBV12-5 with TRBJ2-1; TRBD2 matches at 7 bases. Germline V CDR1 and CDR2: LGHNT, FRNRAP. With 0 bases clipped from V and 7 bases from J, the junction kept 12 bases outside the gene matches. CDR3 size: 17 residues. The CDR3 loop is CASGLVIVRTRRNEQFF. In nucleotides, the CDR3 is TGTGCTAGTGGTTTGGTAATAGTCCGGACTAGGCGAAATGAGCAGTTCTTC.

The sample holds many counts of this clonotype. J is TRBJ2-3 and V is TRBV18; D remains unclear. The V end lost 6 bases, the J end lost 3 bases, and 13 bases lay between the germline ends. Per germline, CDR1 KGHSH and CDR2 LQKENI. The CDR3 totals 14 residues. The DNA for the CDR3 is TGTGCCAGCTCTTCCCAAGAATGGACAGATACGCAGTATTTT. The encoded protein is CASSSQEWTDTQYF.

This clonotype was seen only a few times. This chain links TRBV6-2 or TRBV6-3 with TRBJ2-3; TRBD1 matches at 7 bases. Germline V lookup: CDR1 MNHEY, CDR2 SVGEGT. The trim removed 6 bases at V and 2 bases at J, leaving 8 bases unmatched. The CDR3 is made up of 15 amino acids. The CDR3 DNA reads TGTGCCAGCAGAGATCGCGACAGGGCCACAGATACGCAGTATTTT. Translating gives CASRDRDRATDTQYF.

The V and J genes are TRBV20-1 and TRBJ2-2; TRBD2 agrees at 8 bases. V lost 8 bases to trimming and J lost 4 bases; unmatched junction nucleotides: 3. The germline V gene encodes CDR1 DFQATT and CDR2 SNEGSKA (reference sequence). This CDR3 contains 12 residues. The CDR3 DNA reads TGCAGTTCCGGGAGGGCCACCGGGGAGCTGTTTTTT. This encodes CSSGRATGELFF.

This clonotype appeared many times. The CDR3 coding sequence is TGTGCCAGCAGTTTATTCGGCTCCTATGGCTACACCTTC. Translated: CASSLFGSYGYTF. The V call is TRBV27, the J call TRBJ1-2; D uncertain. This CDR3 region has 13 residues. Per the germline V gene, CDR1 is MNHEY and CDR2 is SMNVEV (reference sequence). V lost 1 base and J lost 4, with 7 bases in between.

This clonotype appeared many times. J is TRBJ2-1 and V is TRBV7-2; unclear D gene. CDR1 SGHTA and CDR2 FQGNSA come from the germline V gene. Trimming cost V 1 base and J 4 bases, with 11 bases left between them. This CDR3 is built from 15 residues. Here the CDR3 DNA reads TGTGCCAGCAGCTTAGATCTAGACCCGTACAATGAGCAGTTCTTC. Translating it yields CASSLDLDPYNEQFF.

This clonotype has a handful of counts. The chain links TRBV2 to TRBJ1-1; D possibly corresponds to TRBD1 (5 bases). This CDR3 is built from 14 residues. Trimming stripped 5 bases from V and 1 base from J, with 11 bases between. Germline loops: CDR1 SNHLY, CDR2 FYNNEI. CDR3 residues: CASSYSGANTEAFF. The CDR3 DNA reads as TGTGCCAGCAGTTACTCCGGGGCGAACACTGAAGCTTTCTTT. Full variable domain (missing parts from reference TRBV2 and TRBJ1-1): EPEVTQTPSHQVTQMGQEVILRCVPISNHLYFYWYRQILGQKVEFLVSFYNNEISEKSEIFDDQFSVERPDGSNFTLKIRSTKLEDSAMYFCASSYSGANTEAFFGQGTRLTVV.